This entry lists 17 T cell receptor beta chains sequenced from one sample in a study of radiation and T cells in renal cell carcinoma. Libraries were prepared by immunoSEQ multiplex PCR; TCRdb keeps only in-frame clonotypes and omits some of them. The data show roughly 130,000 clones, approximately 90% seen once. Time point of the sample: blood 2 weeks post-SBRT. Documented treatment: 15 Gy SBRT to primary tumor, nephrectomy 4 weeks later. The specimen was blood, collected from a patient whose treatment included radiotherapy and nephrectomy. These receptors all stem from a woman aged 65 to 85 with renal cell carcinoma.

The CDR3 coding sequence is TGTGCCAGCAGTTATGCCAACAGGGGGCGCAATGGCTACACCTTC. It codes for CASSYANRGRNGYTF. The V call is TRBV6-5, the J call TRBJ1-2; 9 nucleotides line up with TRBD1. From germline, CDR1 is MNHEY and CDR2 SVGAGI. The J segment lost 6 bases and the V segment lost 3 bases, leaving 8 bases of the junction unmatched. CDR3 size: 15 residues.

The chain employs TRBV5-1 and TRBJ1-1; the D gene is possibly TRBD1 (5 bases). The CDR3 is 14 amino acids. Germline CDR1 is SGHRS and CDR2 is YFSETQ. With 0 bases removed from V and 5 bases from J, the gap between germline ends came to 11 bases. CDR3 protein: CASSLDGASTEAFF. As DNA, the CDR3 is TGCGCCAGCAGCTTGGACGGGGCAAGTACTGAAGCTTTCTTT.

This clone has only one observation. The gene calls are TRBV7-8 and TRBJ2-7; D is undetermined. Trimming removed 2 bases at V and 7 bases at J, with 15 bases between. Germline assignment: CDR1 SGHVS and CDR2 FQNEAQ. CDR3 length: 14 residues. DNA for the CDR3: TGTGCCAGCAGCTTACCGGAGCTCCTTTCTGAGCAGTACTTC. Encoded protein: CASSLPELLSEQYF.

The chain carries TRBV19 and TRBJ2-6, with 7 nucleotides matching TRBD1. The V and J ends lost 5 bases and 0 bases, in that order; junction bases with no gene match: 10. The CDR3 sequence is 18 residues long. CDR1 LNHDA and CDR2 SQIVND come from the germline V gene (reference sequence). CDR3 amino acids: CASSPTGTVRSGANVLTF. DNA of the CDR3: TGTGCCAGTAGTCCAACCGGGACAGTACGCTCTGGGGCCAACGTCCTGACTTTC.

The CDR3 coding sequence is TGCGCCAGCAGCCAAGCCCCAGCCGGGGTCCAGGGAGAGACCCAGTACTTC. Translating gives CASSQAPAGVQGETQYF. V and J are TRBV4-1 and TRBJ2-5, with D perhaps assigned TRBD1 or TRBD2 (5 bases each). CDR3 size: 17 residues. Trimming took off 1 base at V and 4 bases at J, with 19 bases between the two ends. Germline V gives CDR1 MGHRA, CDR2 YSYEKL.

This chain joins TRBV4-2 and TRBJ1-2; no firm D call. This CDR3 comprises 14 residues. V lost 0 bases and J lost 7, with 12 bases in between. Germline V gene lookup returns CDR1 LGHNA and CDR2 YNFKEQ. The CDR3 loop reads CASSQEGIGLGYTF. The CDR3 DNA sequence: TGTGCCAGCAGCCAAGAAGGCATAGGACTTGGCTACACCTTC.

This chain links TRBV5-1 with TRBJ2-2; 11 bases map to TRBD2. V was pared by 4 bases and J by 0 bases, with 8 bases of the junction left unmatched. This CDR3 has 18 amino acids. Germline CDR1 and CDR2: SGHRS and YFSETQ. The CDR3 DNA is TGCGCCAGCAGCCTGGAGCCTAGCGGGGGGCCGAACACCGGGGAGCTGTTTTTT. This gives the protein CASSLEPSGGPNTGELFF.

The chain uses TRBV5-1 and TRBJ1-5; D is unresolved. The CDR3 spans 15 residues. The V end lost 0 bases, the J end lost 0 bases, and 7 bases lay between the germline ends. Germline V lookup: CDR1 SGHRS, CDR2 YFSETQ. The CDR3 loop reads CASSLDSYSNQPQHF. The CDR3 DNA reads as TGCGCCAGCAGCTTGGACAGCTATAGCAATCAGCCCCAGCATTTT.

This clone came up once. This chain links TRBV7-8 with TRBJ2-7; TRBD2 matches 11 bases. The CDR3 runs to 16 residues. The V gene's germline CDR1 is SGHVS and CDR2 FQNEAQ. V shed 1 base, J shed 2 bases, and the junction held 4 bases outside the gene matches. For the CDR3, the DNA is TGTGCCAGCAGCTTAGAGAGTAGCGGGGGGGCCTACGAGCAGTACTTC. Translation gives CASSLESSGGAYEQYF. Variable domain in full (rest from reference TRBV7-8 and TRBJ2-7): GAGVSQSPRYKVAKRGQDVALRCDPISGHVSLFWYQQALGQGPEFLTYFQNEAQLDKSGLPSDRFFAERPEGSVSTLKIQRTQQEDSAVYLCASSLESSGGAYEQYFGPGTRLTVT.

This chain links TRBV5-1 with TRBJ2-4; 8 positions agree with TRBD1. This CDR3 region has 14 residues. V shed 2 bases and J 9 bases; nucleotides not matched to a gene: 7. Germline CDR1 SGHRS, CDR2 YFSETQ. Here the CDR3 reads CASSLIQGGGIQYF. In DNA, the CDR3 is TGCGCCAGCAGCTTAATACAGGGGGGTGGCATTCAGTACTTC.

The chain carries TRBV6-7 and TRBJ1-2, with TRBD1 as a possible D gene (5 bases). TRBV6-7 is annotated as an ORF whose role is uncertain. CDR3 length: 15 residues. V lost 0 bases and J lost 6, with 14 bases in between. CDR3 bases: TGTGCCAGCAGTTACTCGAAGGGCAGGGAGAATGGCTACACCTTC. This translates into CASSYSKGRENGYTF.

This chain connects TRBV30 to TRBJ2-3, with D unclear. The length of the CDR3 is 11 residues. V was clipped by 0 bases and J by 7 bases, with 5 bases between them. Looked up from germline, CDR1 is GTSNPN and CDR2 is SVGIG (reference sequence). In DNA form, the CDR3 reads TGTGCCTGGAGTGTACTCTATACGCAGTATTTT. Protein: CAWSVLYTQYF.

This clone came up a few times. Written as DNA, the CDR3 is TGTGCCTGGAGTGAGGGGCTGGGTTATAGCGAGAGCTCCTACGAGCAGTACTTC. It yields the protein CAWSEGLGYSESSYEQYF. The rearrangement links TRBV30 to TRBJ2-7; possibly TRBD1 or TRBD2 for D (5 bases each). CDR1 is GTSNPN and CDR2 is SVGIG in the germline V gene (reference sequence). V was trimmed by 1 base and J by 0 bases, leaving 22 bases between them. The CDR3 contains 18 residues.

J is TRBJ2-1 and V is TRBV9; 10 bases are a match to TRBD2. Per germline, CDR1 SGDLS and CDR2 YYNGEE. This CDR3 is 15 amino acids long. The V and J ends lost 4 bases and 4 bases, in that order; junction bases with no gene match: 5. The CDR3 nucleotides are TGTGCCAGCAGCAGCGGGGGGGCGTTATACAATGAGCAGTTCTTC. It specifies CASSSGGALYNEQFF.

CDR3 in amino acids: CASRTDRGPGYTF. As DNA, the CDR3 is TGTGCCAGCAGAACCGACAGGGGGCCTGGCTACACCTTC. The V call is TRBV6-6, the J call TRBJ1-2, with 10 bases lining up with TRBD1. The CDR3 sequence is 13 residues long. CDR1 is MNHNY and CDR2 is SVGAGI in the germline V gene (reference sequence). Losses at the gene ends were 6 bases for V and 7 bases for J; bases not matched to a gene: 5.

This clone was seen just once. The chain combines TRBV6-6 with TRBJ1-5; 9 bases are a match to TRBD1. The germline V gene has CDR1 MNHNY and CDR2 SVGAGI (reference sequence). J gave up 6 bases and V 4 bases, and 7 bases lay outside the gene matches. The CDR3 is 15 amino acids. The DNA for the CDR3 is TGTGCCAGCAGTTTTAACACAGGGGGCAGTCAGCCCCAGCATTTT. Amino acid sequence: CASSFNTGGSQPQHF.

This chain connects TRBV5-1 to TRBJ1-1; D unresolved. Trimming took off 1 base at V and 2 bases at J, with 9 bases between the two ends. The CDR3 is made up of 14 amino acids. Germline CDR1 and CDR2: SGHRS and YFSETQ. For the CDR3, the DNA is TGCGCCAGCAGCTTGACAAGGATCAACACTGAAGCTTTCTTT. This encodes CASSLTRINTEAFF.